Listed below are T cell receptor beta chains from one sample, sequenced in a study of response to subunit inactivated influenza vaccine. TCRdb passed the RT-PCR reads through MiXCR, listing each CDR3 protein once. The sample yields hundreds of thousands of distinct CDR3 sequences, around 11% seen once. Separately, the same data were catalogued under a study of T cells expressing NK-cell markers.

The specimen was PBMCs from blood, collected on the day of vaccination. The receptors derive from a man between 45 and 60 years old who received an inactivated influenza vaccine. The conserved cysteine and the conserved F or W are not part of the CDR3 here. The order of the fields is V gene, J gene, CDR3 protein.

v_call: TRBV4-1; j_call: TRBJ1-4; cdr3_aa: ASSQEGSLSRANEKLF
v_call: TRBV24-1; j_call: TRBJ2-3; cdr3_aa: ATSPGLAYTSTDTQY
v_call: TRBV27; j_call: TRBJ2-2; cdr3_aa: ASRLLAGELF
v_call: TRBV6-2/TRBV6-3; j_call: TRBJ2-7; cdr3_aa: ASTLAGASYEQY
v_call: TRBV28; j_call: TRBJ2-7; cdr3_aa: ASSLSLTSTYEQY
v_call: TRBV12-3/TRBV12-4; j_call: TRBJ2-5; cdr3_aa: ASSSRETQY
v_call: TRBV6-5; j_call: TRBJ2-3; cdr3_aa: ASSYSILAGGRTDTQY
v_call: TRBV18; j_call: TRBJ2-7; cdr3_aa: ASSLTSGSGHEQY
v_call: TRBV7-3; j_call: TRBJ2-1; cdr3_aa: ASSLMGRTSLSYNEQF
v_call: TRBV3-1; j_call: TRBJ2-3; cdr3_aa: ASSLRPEVTDTQY
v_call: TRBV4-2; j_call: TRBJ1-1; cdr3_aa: ASSPRAGGIGTEAF
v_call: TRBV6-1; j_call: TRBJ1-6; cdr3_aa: ASTPKGYSVISPLH
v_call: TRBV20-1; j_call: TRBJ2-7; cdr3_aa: SAGAIAYEQY
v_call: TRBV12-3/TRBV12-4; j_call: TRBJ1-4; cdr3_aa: ASRDGQGPRKLF
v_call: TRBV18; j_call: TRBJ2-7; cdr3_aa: ASSPGTSRYEQY
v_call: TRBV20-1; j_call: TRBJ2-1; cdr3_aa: SAKGGLAGLGSGEQF
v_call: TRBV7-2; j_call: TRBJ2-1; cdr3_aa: ASSLLRTSNEQF
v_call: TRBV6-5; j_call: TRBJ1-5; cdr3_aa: ASSYQGAQPQH
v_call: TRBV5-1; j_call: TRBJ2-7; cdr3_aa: ASSLSRTGGHEQY
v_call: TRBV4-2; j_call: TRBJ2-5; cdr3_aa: ASSQEASGGAIQETQY
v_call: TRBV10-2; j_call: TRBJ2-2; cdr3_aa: ASREDTSGSRAGELF
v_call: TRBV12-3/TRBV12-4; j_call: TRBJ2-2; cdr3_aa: ASSLPSGSAVGELF
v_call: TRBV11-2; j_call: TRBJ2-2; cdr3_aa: ASSRLAGVTGELF